This T cell receptor beta chain was profiled in a study of neurological immune-mediated disorders. Notes on the study in general: Multiple sclerosis was found to have the least TCR clonal expansion, below healthy controls, and HTLV-1-associated myelopathy the most.

This clonotype was seen at least ten times. Antigen: not known. Using its own MiXCR run on the 5' RACE reads, TCRdb lists one record per CDR3 protein. The table has 25,000 to 35,000 distinct CDR3 sequences, about 12% seen once. V was trimmed by 2 bases and J by 5 bases, leaving 11 bases between them. This CDR3 has 14 amino acids. Looked up from germline, CDR1 is SGHRS and CDR2 is YFSETQ. J is TRBJ2-4 and V is TRBV5-1; D remains ambiguous. The TCR comes from a man in his sixties in good health. Sequences were obtained from PBMCs. DNA of the CDR3: TGCGCCAGCAGCTTTTCTGGGTCTGAAAACATTCAGTACTTC. Translating gives CASSFSGSENIQYF.